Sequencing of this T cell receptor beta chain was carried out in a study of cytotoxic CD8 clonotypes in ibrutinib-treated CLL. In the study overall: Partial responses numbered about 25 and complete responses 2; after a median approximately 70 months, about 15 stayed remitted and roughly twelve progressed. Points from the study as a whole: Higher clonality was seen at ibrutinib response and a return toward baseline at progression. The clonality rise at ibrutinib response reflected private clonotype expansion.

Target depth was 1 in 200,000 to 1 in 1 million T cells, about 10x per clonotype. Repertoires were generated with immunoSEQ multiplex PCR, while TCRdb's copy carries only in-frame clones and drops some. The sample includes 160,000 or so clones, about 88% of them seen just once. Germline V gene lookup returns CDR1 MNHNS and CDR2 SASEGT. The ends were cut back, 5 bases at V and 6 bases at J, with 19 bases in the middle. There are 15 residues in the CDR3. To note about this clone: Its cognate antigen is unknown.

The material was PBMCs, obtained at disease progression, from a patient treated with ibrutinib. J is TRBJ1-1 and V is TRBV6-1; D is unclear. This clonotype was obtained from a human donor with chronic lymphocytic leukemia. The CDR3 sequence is CASSSHFIRGSEAFF. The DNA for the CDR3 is TGTGCCAGCAGTTCCCATTTTATACGAGGGTCTGAAGCTTTCTTT.